This T cell receptor (beta chain) was documented in a study of T cells in Graves' hyperthyroidism and ophthalmopathy (dated by TCRdb to the late 2010s). About the full investigation: Peripheral blood was collected at initial diagnosis, before any treatment. Whether ophthalmopathy could be predicted prospectively was tested in an independent validation cohort made up of approximately 19 hyperthyroidism patients plus 17 patients who later progressed to ophthalmopathy. To identify distinguishing TCR V-J signatures, a discovery cohort of about 100 patients was used, comprising 40 to 45 with Graves' ophthalmopathy and some 60 with stable Graves' hyperthyroidism. The 100 or so discovery patients were randomly split 7:3 into training and test sets. After blood sampling, hyperthyroidism patients were treated with methimazole at a starting dose of 30 mg daily, and ophthalmopathy patients were treated with high-dose intravenous methylprednisolone. TCR Vbeta CDR3 sequencing of 120 to 150 peripheral blood samples (roughly 43 ophthalmopathy, about 74 hyperthyroidism and some 17 progressor patients) is reported in the paper. Thyroid tissue and blood T-cell repertoires from about six Graves' hyperthyroidism patients were also compared in the study. The study at large found these results: No statistical method was used to set the sample size in advance, and investigators knew the group allocation. In validation, the model predicted progression to ophthalmopathy a median of about 6.5 months before onset, with approximately 71% sensitivity and roughly 73% specificity. A model built on a 13 V-J signature distinguished ophthalmopathy from stable hyperthyroidism, reaching around 87% sensitivity and around 81% specificity in cross-validation and 80%/75% in testing. Blood samples also contained most of the expanded thyroid clonotypes (frequency above 0.001), which suggests that blood repertoires may reflect thyroid immune responses.

From a lookup of the germline V gene, CDR1 and CDR2 are SGHTA and FQGNSA. V is cut back by 5 bases and J by 4 bases, with 5 bases in the junction unmatched. Inclusive of the bounding cysteine and phenylalanine, the CDR3 is 14 residues long. Only the CDR3 portion is preserved as DNA: 42 bases, with reading frame beginning at the first base. Stable Graves' hyperthyroidism was defined as no progression to ophthalmopathy during 18 months of follow-up. Hyperthyroidism patients were newly diagnosed, with disease duration under 2 months, and aged 18 to 65 years. Any patient with an uncontrolled infection, another autoimmune disease, pregnancy or lactation was excluded. Diagnoses were based on clinical symptoms, serum thyroxine and TRAb, thyroid ultrasound and orbital computed tomography. Ficoll-Paque density gradient centrifugation was used to isolate PBMCs from about 9.4 ml of fresh peripheral blood. Trizol reagent was used to extract total RNA, and RNA quality was then checked on an Agilent 2100 Bioanalyzer.

This clonotype has just a few counts. Its antigen is unknown. No base-level quality is on record; no much larger clone is a single base apart. TCR beta CDR3 regions were amplified from RNA transcripts. The first round of RT-PCR for the TCR CDR3 was performed with the HTBI primer set and the Qiagen OneStep RT-PCR kit. Libraries were constructed in a second round of multiplex PCR, after which size selection and purification were carried out. Paired-end sequencing of the libraries was performed with 100 bp reads on an Illumina HiSeq2000. Processing in the source paper ran as follows. SOAPnuke was used to process the raw data, with reads discarded if the reads contained adapters or uncalled bases, had a mean Phred below 15, or lacked an exact constant-primer or identifier match. High-quality paired reads were merged with COPE v1.2.5, and unique nucleotide sequences were defined as clonotypes. MiTCR v1.1 was used to align clonotypes to the IMGT TRBV, TRBD and TRBJ reference segments. The analysis included only V-J combinations with a frequency above 0.0001, which together covered around 99% of the repertoires. A TCS score was defined as the ratio between F50 (clonal expansion) and ExV (chaos), using BLOSUM62-based TCRdist between CDR3 peptides within each V-J. Welch's t-statistics and random forest reduced fewer than 550 V-J features to under 15, which were used in a naive Bayes classifier (R e1071). Starting from the raw public reads, TCRdb applied fastp trimming at Q25, assembled clones with MiXCR and retained in-frame beta chains. Rows are unified per CDR3 protein, each entry keeping the most common DNA and genes. The V and J calls here are based on TCRdb, not the publication. Recorded for this sample are some 560,000 distinct CDR3 sequences; 15% to 17% of them occurred a single time. In total, the top ten clones hold approximately 7.4% of the sample.

In this chain, TRBV7-2 is recombined with TRBJ2-7, with 10 central nucleotides matching TRBD1. The origin of this receptor is a woman aged 25-40 years with Graves' hyperthyroidism. Material: blood. The DNA sequence is given as TGTGCCAGCAGCCAGGACAGGGGGGTGTACGAGCAGTACTTC. Its amino acids are CASSQDRGVYEQYF. The full variable domain, completed from the reference TRBV7-2 and TRBJ2-7 proteins outside the CDR3, reads GAGVSQSPSNKVTEKGKDVELRCDPISGHTALYWYRQSLGQGLEFLIYFQGNSAPDKSGLPSDRFSAERTGGSVSTLTIQRTQQEDSAVYLCASSQDRGVYEQYFGPGTRLTVT.